This passage covers 4 T cell receptor beta chains from one sample sequenced in a study of vaccination and CD4 T cells after COVID-19. The Oncomine TCR Beta short-read assay was applied to DNA of cultured CD4+ T cells. Genomic DNA was extracted from cultured CD4+ T cells. Using its own MiXCR run on the PCR reads, TCRdb lists one record per CDR3 protein. The data contain 7,000 to 9,000 distinct CDR3 sequences, 25% to 35% of them singletons. Treatment: roughly 11-day PBMC culture with coronavirus spike peptide pools or control peptides (ViraFEST assay). CD4+ T cells of the unexposed donor were collected before the COVID-19 pandemic (2011-2018). Their antigens remain unidentified. The sample was CD4+ T cells from blood, cultured in vitro. Receptors were obtained from a human donor in good health.

A single count supports this clonotype. The chain employs TRBV6-2 or TRBV6-3 and TRBJ2-5; TRBD1 agrees at 9 bases. Per germline, CDR1 MNHEY and CDR2 SVGEGT. Germline trimming cut 7 bases from V and 6 bases from J; bases unmatched to any gene: 9. The CDR3 runs to 14 residues. This CDR3 is CASTRTGEIKTQYF. The DNA for the CDR3 is TGTGCCAGCACCCGGACAGGGGAAATCAAGACCCAGTACTTC.

The table lists this clonotype with a few counts. The chain links TRBV24-1 to TRBJ1-1, with D possibly TRBD1 on 5 matching bases. Between the trimmed V and J ends, which lost 4 bases and 3 bases, there was a span of 14 bases. The CDR3 runs 15 residues. The V gene's germline CDR1 is KGHDR and CDR2 SFDVKD. DNA for the CDR3: TGTGCCACCAGTGACCCAAGAACGGGGGACACTGAAGCTTTCTTT. It yields the protein CATSDPRTGDTEAFF.

This clonotype has more than one count but fewer than ten. The genes are TRBV15 and TRBJ2-7; 7 bases agree with TRBD1. CDR1 and CDR2 from the germline V gene are LNHNV and YYDKDF (reference sequence). The V gene end was trimmed by 2 bases and the J gene end by 0 bases; junction bases not matched to a gene: 4. The length of the CDR3 is 15 residues. The CDR3 spells CATSRLRDSSYEQYF. The CDR3 region has the DNA TGTGCCACCAGCAGACTCAGGGACAGCTCCTACGAGCAGTACTTC.

This clonotype ranks as medium-sized. The chain links TRBV4-3 to TRBJ2-7; either TRBD1 or TRBD2 may fit D (6 bases each). CDR3 length: 14 residues. V shed 4 bases and J shed 5 bases, with 15 bases lying between them. CDR1 and CDR2 (germline): LGHNA, YSLEER. The CDR3 region is CASSRKKGGHEQYF. The CDR3 DNA reads as TGCGCCAGCAGCCGGAAGAAGGGGGGACACGAGCAGTACTTC.